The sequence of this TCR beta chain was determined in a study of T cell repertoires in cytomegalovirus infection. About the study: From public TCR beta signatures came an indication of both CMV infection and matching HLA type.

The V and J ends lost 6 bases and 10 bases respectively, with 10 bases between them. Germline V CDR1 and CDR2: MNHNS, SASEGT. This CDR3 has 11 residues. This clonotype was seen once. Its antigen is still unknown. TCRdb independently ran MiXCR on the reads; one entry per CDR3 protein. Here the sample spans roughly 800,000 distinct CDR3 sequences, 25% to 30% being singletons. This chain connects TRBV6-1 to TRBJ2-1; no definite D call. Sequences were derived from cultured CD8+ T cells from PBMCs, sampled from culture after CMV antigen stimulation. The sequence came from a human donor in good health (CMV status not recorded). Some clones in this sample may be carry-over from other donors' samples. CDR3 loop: CASRDPQEQFF. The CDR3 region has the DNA TGTGCCAGCAGGGATCCGCAGGAGCAGTTCTTC.